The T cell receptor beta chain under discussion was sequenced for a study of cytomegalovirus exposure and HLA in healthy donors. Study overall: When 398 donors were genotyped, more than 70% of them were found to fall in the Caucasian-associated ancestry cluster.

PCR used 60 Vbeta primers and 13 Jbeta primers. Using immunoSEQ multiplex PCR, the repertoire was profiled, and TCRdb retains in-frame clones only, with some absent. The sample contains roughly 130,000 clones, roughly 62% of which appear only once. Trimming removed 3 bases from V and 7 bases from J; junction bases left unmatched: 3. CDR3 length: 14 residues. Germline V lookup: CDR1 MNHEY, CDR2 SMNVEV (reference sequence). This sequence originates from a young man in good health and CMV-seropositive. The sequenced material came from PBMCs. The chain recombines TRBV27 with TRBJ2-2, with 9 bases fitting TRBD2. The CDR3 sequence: CASSLLAGIGELFF. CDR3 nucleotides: TGTGCCAGCAGTTTGCTAGCGGGAATCGGGGAGCTGTTTTTT.